Sequencing of this TCR beta chain was carried out in a study of cytomegalovirus exposure and HLA in healthy donors. The study's findings and limits: Confirmation in vitro established that a few CMV-associated chains were specific for CMV antigens.

Profiled with immunoSEQ multiplex PCR; TCRdb holds only in-frame clones, not every one. The data contain 100,000 to 120,000 clones, 85% to 90% of them seen just once; the ten biggest clones take up under 4.5%. This CDR3 spans 15 amino acids. The V gene's germline CDR1 is MNHEY and CDR2 SVGAGI. V shed 2 bases and J shed 3 bases, with 11 bases lying between them. Of note for this clone: The antigen is unknown.

This receptor was identified in a young woman in good health and CMV-seropositive. The sample comprised PBMCs. V and J are TRBV6-5 and TRBJ1-3; D possibly corresponds to TRBD1 (6 bases). CDR3: CASSYLTGNGNTIYF. CDR3 sequence (DNA): TGTGCCAGCAGTTACCTCACAGGGAATGGAAACACCATATATTTT.